Sequencing of this T cell receptor beta chain was carried out in a study of T cell clones after liver transplantation. The data were produced by immunoSEQ multiplex PCR, yet TCRdb's version contains in-frame clones alone and is incomplete. Of tens of thousands of clones in the sample, under 90% are singletons; the top ten hold around 0.72%. CDR1 is DFQATT, CDR2 SNEGSKA, per germline (reference sequence). This CDR3 contains 11 residues. With V trimmed by 6 bases and J by 10 bases, 8 bases remained unmatched. This chain joins TRBV20-1 and TRBJ1-2; 7 nucleotides agree with TRBD1. This TCR was sampled from a human patient who received a liver transplant. These T cells may partly come from the graft donor. Sequenced material: CD4+ T cells from blood, taken 12 months after liver transplant. DNA for the CDR3: TGCAGTGCCACAGACAGGGCCCCCTACACCTTC. Amino acids: CSATDRAPYTF.